Included here is one T cell receptor beta chain sequence, with context. Germline V gene sequence: CDR1 SQVTM, CDR2 ANQGSEA. The CDR3 sequence is 13 residues long. The V gene lost 7 bases and the J gene lost 4 bases, with 17 bases spanning the gap. This sample is drawn from a study of blood T cell repertoires in COVID-19. Authors' analysis steps: Reference gene primer amplification gave estimated nucleated cell counts. Repertoires were generated with immunoSEQ multiplex PCR, while TCRdb's copy carries only in-frame clones and drops some. V, J and clone size are those of that table, while D and trimming were read from the DNA. This sample yields more than 200,000 clones, of which about 80% are seen a single time; approximately 5% belongs to the top ten.

This sequence originates from a woman aged 80 or over with active or convalescent COVID-19. The chain carries TRBV29-1 and TRBJ2-7, with D tentatively TRBD2 (6 bases). The sequencing sample was made of peripheral blood. CDR3 in DNA: TGCAGCGCCACCCGGGCAGGGAGGTACGAGCAGTACTTC. It yields the protein CSATRAGRYEQYF.